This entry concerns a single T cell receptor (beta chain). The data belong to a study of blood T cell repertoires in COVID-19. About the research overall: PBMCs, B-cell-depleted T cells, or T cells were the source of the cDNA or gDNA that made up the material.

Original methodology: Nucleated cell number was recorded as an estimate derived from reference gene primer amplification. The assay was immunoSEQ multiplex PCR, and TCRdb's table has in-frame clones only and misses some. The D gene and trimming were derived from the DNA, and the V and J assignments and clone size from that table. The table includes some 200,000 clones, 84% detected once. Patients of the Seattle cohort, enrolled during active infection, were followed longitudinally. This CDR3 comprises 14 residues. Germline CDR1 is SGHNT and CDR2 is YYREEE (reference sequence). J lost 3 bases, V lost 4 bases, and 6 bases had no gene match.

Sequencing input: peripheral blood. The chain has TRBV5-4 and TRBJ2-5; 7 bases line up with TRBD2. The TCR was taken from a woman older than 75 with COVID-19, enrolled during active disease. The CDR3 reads CASSVGGTEETQYF. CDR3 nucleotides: TGTGCCAGCAGCGTCGGGGGGACTGAAGAGACCCAGTACTTC.